Presented here are 20 T cell receptor beta chains from one specimen sequenced in a study of cytomegalovirus exposure and HLA in healthy donors (dated by TCRdb to the late 2010s). Library preparation employed the immunoSEQ multiplex PCR assay. TCRdb stores this immuneACCESS table with in-frame sequences only. Part of the clones is absent; in the studies checked, under half of the shortfall reflects unresolved V genes, and no reason is known for the rest. This sample has roughly 49,000 clones in its table, and 94% of those were observed once. The ten largest clones add up to approximately 7.8% of the sample. Sequencing was performed on PBMCs. These receptors were taken from a woman younger than 35 in good health and CMV-seropositive.

The chain couples TRBV11-3 to TRBJ2-1, with 8 nucleotides matching TRBD2. Looked up from germline, CDR1 is SGHNT and CDR2 is YENEEA. V dropped 3 bases and J dropped 2; count of bases not matched to a gene: 3. The CDR3 is 15 amino acids. The CDR3 is CASSFTSGTYNEQFF. In DNA form, the CDR3 reads TGTGCCAGCAGCTTTACTAGCGGAACCTACAATGAGCAGTTCTTC. Supplemented by reference TRBV11-3 and TRBJ2-1, the full variable domain reads EAGVVQSPRYKIIEKKQPVAFWCNPISGHNTLYWYLQNLGQGPELLIRYENEEAVDDSQLPKDRFSAERLKGVDSTLKIQPAELGDSAVYLCASSFTSGTYNEQFFGPGTRLTVL.

The J gene is TRBJ1-1, the V gene TRBV9, with 8 positions matching TRBD1. The CDR3 sequence is 12 residues long. Losses at the gene ends were 4 bases for V and 7 bases for J; bases not matched to a gene: 3. Germline V gives CDR1 SGDLS, CDR2 YYNGEE. CDR3 sequence reads: CASSSDRGEAFF. The CDR3 nucleotides read TGTGCCAGCAGCTCCGACAGGGGTGAAGCTTTCTTT.

The chain employs TRBV2 and TRBJ2-7, with D perhaps matching TRBD2 (6 bases). Germline CDR1 SNHLY, CDR2 FYNNEI. CDR3 length: 12 amino acids. V was shortened by 1 base and J by 13 bases, with 14 bases between the two germline ends. CDR3 coding DNA: TGTGCCAGCAGTGAAGACCGCGGGACGTCATACTTC. It codes for CASSEDRGTSYF.

The chain recombines TRBV19 with TRBJ2-7, with D tentatively TRBD2 (6 bases). V was trimmed by 5 bases and J by 1 base, leaving 15 bases between them. Germline V CDR1 and CDR2: LNHDA, SQIVND (reference sequence). The CDR3 runs 15 residues. The CDR3 here is CASSLAGLVSYEQYF. DNA of the CDR3: TGTGCCAGTAGTCTCGCGGGACTTGTATCCTACGAGCAGTACTTC.

The chain uses TRBV19 and TRBJ1-1; TRBD1 agrees at 7 bases. The J segment lost 5 bases and the V segment lost 5 bases, leaving 11 bases of the junction unmatched. This CDR3 spans 15 amino acids. The germline CDR1 and CDR2 sequences are LNHDA and SQIVND (reference sequence). CDR3 coding DNA: TGTGCCAGTAGTGTTCCCAGGGGGTTCGGGACTGAAGCTTTCTTT. Amino acids: CASSVPRGFGTEAFF.

The chain carries TRBV6-5 and TRBJ2-3; 10 bases are a match to TRBD1. The germline V gene has CDR1 MNHEY and CDR2 SVGAGI. The CDR3 has 15 amino acids. Trimming at V came to 7 bases and at J to 2 bases, leaving 6 bases not matched to a gene. CDR3 protein: CASTQGQGNTDTQYF. The CDR3 nucleotides are TGTGCCAGCACCCAGGGACAGGGGAACACAGATACGCAGTATTTT.

The chain is built from TRBV28 and TRBJ1-5, with D tentatively TRBD1 (5 bases). Germline CDR1 and CDR2: MDHEN and SYDVKM. Trimming left V 2 bases short and J 7 bases short, with 9 bases between. The CDR3 is 13 residues long. CDR3 nucleotides: TGTGCCAGCAGTTTAAGGGGCGAGCAGCCCCAGCATTTT. It yields the protein CASSLRGEQPQHF.

This rearrangement joins TRBV11-3 to TRBJ2-3; the match to TRBD2 covers 9 bases. The CDR3 is 15 amino acids. CDR1 is SGHNT, CDR2 YENEEA, per germline. The junction had 3 bases not matched to a gene; V was cut back by 5 bases and J by 0 bases. The CDR3 protein is CASSITSGSTDTQYF. For the CDR3, the DNA is TGTGCCAGCAGCATCACTAGCGGGAGCACAGATACGCAGTATTTT.

The chain recombines TRBV30 with TRBJ2-5; D uncertain. Germline V gene sequence: CDR1 GTSNPN, CDR2 SVGIG (reference sequence). The CDR3 contains 12 residues. Trimming left V 4 bases short and J 0 bases short, with 6 bases between. CDR3 nucleotides: TGTGCCTGGAATTTAAACCAAGAGACCCAGTACTTC. Protein: CAWNLNQETQYF.

The chain links TRBV27 to TRBJ2-1; 8 bases line up with TRBD2. V lost 1 base and J lost 7; bases outside the gene matches: 24. CDR1 and CDR2 (germline): MNHEY, SMNVEV (reference sequence). The CDR3 contains 21 residues. The CDR3 sequence: CASSLYTPSRVAGGVGNEQFF. The CDR3 coding sequence is TGTGCCAGCAGTTTATATACCCCCTCCCGGGTGGCGGGAGGCGTGGGGAATGAGCAGTTCTTC.

This clone has a handful of counts. The CDR3 DNA is TGTGCCAGCGGGGAGGGAAGCAATCAGCCCCAGCATTTT. Its protein is CASGEGSNQPQHF. V usage is TRBV9 and J usage is TRBJ1-5; D gene unclear. This CDR3 has 13 residues. Germline V gives CDR1 SGDLS, CDR2 YYNGEE. V lost 7 bases and J lost 1, with 9 bases in between.

The chain carries TRBV7-9 and TRBJ2-1; D is ambiguous. From germline, CDR1 is SEHNR and CDR2 FQNEAQ (reference sequence). Trimming cost V 5 bases and J 6 bases, with 11 bases left between them. This CDR3 region has 13 residues. The CDR3 DNA follows: TGTGCCAGCAGCCCGACTCCCATCAATGAGCAGTTCTTC. This translates into CASSPTPINEQFF.

This chain uses TRBV29-1 with TRBJ2-7; 10 bases are a match to TRBD2. V lost 1 base and J lost 6; bases outside the gene matches: 12. Per the germline V gene, CDR1 is SQVTM and CDR2 is ANQGSEA. The CDR3 is 16 residues long. This CDR3 reads CSVEAPLAGASGEQYF. Here the CDR3 DNA reads TGCAGCGTTGAAGCCCCCCTAGCGGGAGCCTCAGGCGAGCAGTACTTC.

V gene TRBV5-1 combines with J gene TRBJ1-6; a weak D match, TRBD1 (5 bases). In germline, CDR1 is SGHRS, CDR2 YFSETQ. V was shortened by 2 bases and J by 10 bases, with 13 bases between the two germline ends. This CDR3 comprises 14 residues. The CDR3 reads CASSFLGDQSPLHF. In DNA, the CDR3 is TGCGCCAGCAGCTTTTTAGGGGATCAATCACCCCTCCACTTT.

Of note for this clone: Its ends do not fully match the called genes, so a read error is possible. The chain carries TRBV2 and TRBJ1-1, with 7 bases that match TRBD1. CDR3 length: 12 amino acids. Germline V gene data show CDR1 as SNHLY and CDR2 as FYNNEI. This CDR3 is CASNIAGTATYF. The CDR3 DNA reads as TGTGCCAGTAATATAGCCGGGACAGCGACATACTTT. Full variable domain (missing parts from reference TRBV2 and TRBJ1-1): EPEVTQTPSHQVTQMGQEVILRCVPISNHLYFYWYRQILGQKVEFLVSFYNNEISEKSEIFDDQFSVERPDGSNFTLKIRSTKLEDSAMYFCASNIAGTATYFGQGTRLTVV.

The rearrangement joins TRBV19 to TRBJ1-6, with TRBD1 matching 9 bases. V lost 5 bases, J lost 8 bases, and 10 bases stayed unmatched. The V gene's germline CDR1 is LNHDA and CDR2 SQIVND (reference sequence). The CDR3 spans 16 residues. CDR3 nucleotide sequence: TGTGCCAGTAGTCGCGGACAGGGGATCGCCTATTCACCCCTCCACTTT. Encoded protein: CASSRGQGIAYSPLHF.

In this sample, this clone turned up once. The chain recombines TRBV6-5 with TRBJ2-7, with 9 bases fitting TRBD1. Looked up from germline, CDR1 is MNHEY and CDR2 is SVGAGI. Germline trimming cut 10 bases from V and 4 bases from J; bases unmatched to any gene: 8. The CDR3 is 13 residues long. Here the CDR3 DNA reads TGTGCCACCAAGGGACAGGGAATTTACGAGCAGTACTTC. Protein product: CATKGQGIYEQYF.

The rearrangement links TRBV19 to TRBJ2-7, with TRBD1 identical over 10 bases. This CDR3 region has 15 residues. The J segment lost 2 bases and the V segment lost 3 bases, leaving 4 bases of the junction unmatched. Germline CDR1 is LNHDA and CDR2 is SQIVND (reference sequence). CDR3 amino acids: CASSMGQGTAYEQYF. In DNA form, the CDR3 reads TGTGCCAGTAGTATGGGACAGGGGACAGCCTACGAGCAGTACTTC.

This clone appeared once. This chain uses TRBV28 with TRBJ2-1; the match to TRBD2 covers 14 bases. This CDR3 spans 16 amino acids. The V segment lost 5 bases and the J segment 9 bases; nucleotides outside the gene matches: 9. Germline V lookup: CDR1 MDHEN, CDR2 SYDVKM. DNA of the CDR3: TGTGCCAGCAGTCCCCCCGGGACTAGCGGGAGTAGTGAGCAGTTCTTC. Amino acids: CASSPPGTSGSSEQFF.

This sequence joins TRBV4-2 and TRBJ2-3; tentatively, D is TRBD1 (5 bases). Per germline, CDR1 LGHNA and CDR2 YNFKEQ. The CDR3 is 15 amino acids. V was trimmed by 2 bases and J by 5 bases, leaving 14 bases between them. CDR3 nucleotides: TGTGCCAGCAGCCAACCCCAGGGCCTGGGAGATACGCAGTATTTT. Protein: CASSQPQGLGDTQYF.